A selection of T cell receptor beta chains follows, all from one sample in a study of CD8 T cells in ankylosing spondylitis. TCRdb re-analysed the 5' RACE reads in MiXCR, keeping a single row per CDR3 protein. The sample lists fewer than 250,000 distinct CDR3 sequences, roughly a tenth seen once, with 2% to 3% in the top ten. Sequenced material: blood, either unsorted or a sorted T cell fraction (not recorded which). The origin of the receptors is a male donor with ankylosing spondylitis or in good health (not recorded which). CDR3s include the opening cysteine and the closing phenylalanine or tryptophan. A D gene is named only where the DNA matches it firmly. Clone size, where shown, is once, few, many, or a class for clones that have expanded.

CDR3 length,J gene,clone size,V gene,D gene,CDR3 protein,CDR3 DNA
11,TRBJ2-1,many,TRBV27,TRBD2,CASGTSHEQFF,TGTGCCAGCGGGACTAGCCATGAGCAGTTCTTC
15,TRBJ2-2,few,TRBV9,NA,CASSVAGADTGELFF,TGTGCCAGCAGCGTAGCTGGCGCCGACACCGGGGAGCTGTTTTTT
12,TRBJ1-6,NA,TRBV30,NA,CAWRAGNSPLHF,TGTGCCTGGAGGGCAGGGAATTCACCCCTCCACTTT
17,TRBJ2-7,many,TRBV4-2,TRBD2,CASSLGGSGGPTYEQYF,TGTGCCAGCAGCTTAGGGGGTAGCGGGGGCCCTACCTACGAGCAGTACTTC
14,TRBJ1-5,many,TRBV12-3/TRBV12-4,NA,CASSLAPGSEPQHF,TGTGCCAGCAGTTTAGCGCCGGGGAGCGAGCCCCAGCATTTT
13,TRBJ2-2,many,TRBV20-1,NA,CSARDLGTGELFF,TGCAGTGCTAGAGATTTAGGTACCGGGGAGCTGTTTTTT
15,TRBJ1-5,NA,TRBV7-9,TRBD1,CASSLGDRVHQPQHF,TGTGCCAGCAGCTTAGGGGACAGGGTCCATCAGCCCCAGCATTTT
13,TRBJ2-7,many,TRBV7-2,NA,CASSLVRHYEQYF,TGTGCCAGCAGCTTAGTCAGACACTACGAGCAGTACTTC
13,TRBJ2-5,many,TRBV11-2,NA,CASSRWGQETQYF,TGTGCCAGCAGCCGCTGGGGCCAAGAGACCCAGTACTTC
12,TRBJ2-7,many,TRBV6-1,NA,CASSEDIYEQYF,TGTGCCAGCAGTGAAGATATCTACGAGCAGTACTTC
20,TRBJ1-1,many,TRBV6-4,TRBD1,CASKPFLFRDRGRENTEAFF,TGTGCCAGCAAACCGTTCCTATTCCGGGACAGGGGTCGCGAGAACACTGAAGCTTTCTTT
14,TRBJ2-1,NA,TRBV7-2,NA,CASSLERASNEQFF,TGTGCCAGCAGCTTAGAGAGGGCCAGCAATGAGCAGTTCTTC
14,TRBJ1-2,many,TRBV19,NA,CASSAQGMDYGYTF,TGTGCCAGTAGTGCTCAAGGGATGGACTATGGCTACACCTTC
15,TRBJ1-2,many,TRBV4-1,NA,CASSHSRGGNYGYTF,TGCGCCAGCAGCCATTCTAGGGGTGGAAACTATGGCTACACCTTC
15,TRBJ2-5,few,TRBV6-2/TRBV6-3,NA,CASSYSGLGRETQYF,TGTGCCAGCAGTTACTCGGGACTGGGACGAGAGACCCAGTACTTC
15,TRBJ1-1,NA,TRBV7-2,NA,CASSFSRSMNTEAFF,TGTGCCAGCAGCTTTTCGAGGAGCATGAACACTGAAGCTTTCTTT
15,TRBJ1-5,many,TRBV6-2/TRBV6-3,NA,CASEYEGAGDQPQHF,TGTGCCAGCGAATATGAAGGGGCAGGGGACCAGCCCCAGCATTTT
15,TRBJ1-2,many,TRBV7-2,NA,CASSLVSGGGYGYTF,TGTGCCAGCAGCTTAGTTAGCGGCGGTGGGTATGGCTACACCTTC
17,TRBJ1-6,many,TRBV12-3/TRBV12-4,TRBD1,CASSFAGGGGPNSPLHF,TGTGCCAGCAGTTTTGCAGGGGGCGGAGGGCCTAATTCACCCCTCCACTTT
15,TRBJ2-3,many,TRBV20-1,TRBD2,CSADPPTGGWDTQYF,TGCAGTGCTGACCCCCCAACGGGGGGATGGGATACGCAGTATTTT
12,TRBJ1-1,NA,TRBV30,NA,CAWNPIGTEAFF,TGTGCCTGGAATCCGATTGGAACTGAAGCTTTCTTT
15,TRBJ2-1,NA,TRBV3-1,NA,CASSQWSGRTNEQFF,TGTGCCAGCAGCCAATGGTCAGGGCGGACCAATGAGCAGTTCTTC
14,TRBJ2-1,NA,TRBV6-1,NA,CASRQQGRLDEQFF,TGTGCCAGCAGACAACAGGGTAGGTTGGATGAGCAGTTCTTC
14,TRBJ2-7,many,TRBV20-1,TRBD2,CSALYSGRTYEQYF,TGCAGTGCTCTGTATAGCGGGCGAACCTACGAGCAGTACTTC
15,TRBJ2-1,NA,TRBV20-1,NA,CSARERRGGINEQFF,TGCAGTGCTAGAGAAAGGCGGGGCGGTATCAATGAGCAGTTCTTC
14,TRBJ2-1,many,TRBV4-2,TRBD2,CASSQELREGRQFF,TGTGCCAGCAGCCAAGAACTGCGGGAGGGCCGGCAGTTCTTC
16,TRBJ2-1,many,TRBV12-3/TRBV12-4,NA,CASSPASRSTYNEQFF,TGTGCCAGCAGCCCTGCTAGCAGGTCGACCTACAATGAGCAGTTCTTC
14,TRBJ2-5,few,TRBV7-9,NA,CASSLAGPKETQYF,TGTGCCAGCAGCTTAGCGGGACCCAAAGAGACCCAGTACTTC
13,TRBJ2-7,many,TRBV25-1,NA,CASTGQKTYEQYF,TGTGCCAGCACTGGACAGAAGACCTACGAGCAGTACTTC
12,TRBJ1-1,many,TRBV12-3/TRBV12-4,NA,CASSGGATEAFF,TGTGCCAGCAGTGGGGGGGCCACTGAAGCTTTCTTT
13,TRBJ2-7,many,TRBV13,TRBD2,CASSFSGRGEQYF,TGTGCCAGCAGCTTTAGCGGGAGAGGCGAGCAGTACTTC
14,TRBJ2-2,many,TRBV7-9,NA,CASPPTPNTGELFF,TGTGCCAGCCCCCCAACTCCGAACACCGGGGAGCTGTTTTTT
13,TRBJ1-2,many,TRBV30,NA,CAWASGQWDGYTF,TGTGCCTGGGCCTCGGGTCAATGGGACGGCTACACCTTC
16,TRBJ2-4,NA,TRBV4-2,NA,CASNQDLRAGRNIQYF,TGTGCCAGCAACCAAGATTTGAGGGCAGGGAGAAACATTCAGTACTTC
13,TRBJ1-1,many,TRBV2,NA,CASSQGGRTEAFF,TGTGCCAGCAGCCAAGGAGGGCGGACTGAAGCTTTCTTT
14,TRBJ2-1,many,TRBV2,NA,CASTRDSSYNEQFF,TGTGCCAGCACACGAGACAGCTCCTACAATGAGCAGTTCTTC
14,TRBJ1-2,many,TRBV12-3/TRBV12-4,NA,CASSYRAVDYGYTF,TGTGCCAGCAGTTACAGGGCGGTTGACTATGGCTACACCTTC
15,TRBJ2-1,many,TRBV5-1,TRBD2,CASTNQGLAIDEQFF,TGCGCCAGCACCAACCAGGGACTAGCGATCGATGAGCAGTTCTTC
16,TRBJ1-2,NA,TRBV12-3/TRBV12-4,TRBD1,CASSFQGGASNYGYTF,TGTGCCAGCAGTTTTCAGGGGGGCGCCTCTAACTATGGCTACACCTTC
15,TRBJ2-6,many,TRBV11-2,NA,CASSLGVTGANVLTF,TGTGCCAGCAGCTTAGGAGTTACCGGGGCCAACGTCCTGACTTTC
11,TRBJ2-5,many,TRBV2,NA,CASEGSGTQYF,TGTGCCAGCGAGGGGAGCGGGACCCAGTACTTC
14,TRBJ2-7,NA,TRBV7-9,NA,CASSLWDTSYEQYF,TGTGCCAGCAGCTTATGGGACACCTCCTACGAGCAGTACTTC
15,TRBJ1-1,NA,TRBV30,NA,CAWSVVGGGTPEAFF,TGTGCCTGGAGTGTAGTGGGGGGTGGAACCCCTGAAGCTTTCTTT
19,TRBJ2-7,NA,TRBV4-2,TRBD2,CASSRPETGLAGALYEQYF,TGTGCCAGCAGCCGGCCAGAAACTGGACTAGCGGGGGCCCTCTACGAGCAGTACTTC
15,TRBJ2-1,many,TRBV20-1,TRBD2,CSALAVLSSYNEQFF,TGCAGTGCACTAGCGGTTCTTAGCTCCTACAATGAGCAGTTCTTC
17,TRBJ2-3,NA,TRBV20-1,TRBD2,CCARGKSGTSGTDTQYF,TGCTGTGCTAGAGGAAAATCCGGGACTAGCGGCACAGATACGCAGTATTTT
15,TRBJ1-1,NA,TRBV20-1,NA,CSAIPLGEGNTEAFF,TGCAGTGCTATTCCGTTAGGGGAAGGGAACACTGAAGCTTTCTTT
16,TRBJ2-7,many,TRBV20-1,TRBD2,CSATWSSGGRPYEQYF,TGCAGTGCCACGTGGTCCTCCGGCGGGAGACCCTACGAGCAGTACTTC